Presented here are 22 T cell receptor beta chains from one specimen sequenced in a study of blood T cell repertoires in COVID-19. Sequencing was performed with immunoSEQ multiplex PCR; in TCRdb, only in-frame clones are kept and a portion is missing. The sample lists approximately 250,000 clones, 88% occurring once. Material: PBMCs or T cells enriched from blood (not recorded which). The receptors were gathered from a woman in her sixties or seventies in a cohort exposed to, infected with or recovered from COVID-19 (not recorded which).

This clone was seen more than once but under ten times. CDR3 residues: CATLTGGRETQYF. As DNA, the CDR3 is TGTGCCACCCTGACAGGGGGCCGAGAGACCCAGTACTTC. The chain employs TRBV28 and TRBJ2-5; TRBD1 matches 10 bases. The CDR3 loop spans 13 amino acids. With 10 bases clipped from V and 4 bases from J, the junction kept 6 bases outside the gene matches. Germline lookup yields CDR1 MDHEN and CDR2 SYDVKM. Filled out from reference TRBV28 and TRBJ2-5, the complete variable domain reads DVKVTQSSRYLVKRTGEKVFLECVQDMDHENMFWYRQDPGLGLRLIYFSYDVKMKEKGDIPEGYSVSREKKERFSLILESASTNQTSMYLCATLTGGRETQYFGPGTRLLVL.

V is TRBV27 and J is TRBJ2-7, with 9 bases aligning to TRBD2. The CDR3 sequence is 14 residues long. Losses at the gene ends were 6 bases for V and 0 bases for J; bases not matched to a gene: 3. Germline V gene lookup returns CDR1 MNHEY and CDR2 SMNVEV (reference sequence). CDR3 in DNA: TGTGCCAGCAGGTTTAGCGGGAGCTCCTACGAGCAGTACTTC. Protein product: CASRFSGSSYEQYF.

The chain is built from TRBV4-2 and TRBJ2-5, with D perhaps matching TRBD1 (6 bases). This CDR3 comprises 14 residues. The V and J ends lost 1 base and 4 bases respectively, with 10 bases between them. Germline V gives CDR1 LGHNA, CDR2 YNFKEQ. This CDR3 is CASSQGGLSETQYF. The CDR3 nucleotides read TGTGCCAGCAGCCAAGGGGGGCTATCAGAGACCCAGTACTTC.

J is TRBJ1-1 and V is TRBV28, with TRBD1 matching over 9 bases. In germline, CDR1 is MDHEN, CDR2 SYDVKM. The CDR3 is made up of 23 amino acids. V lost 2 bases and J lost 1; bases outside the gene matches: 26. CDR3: CASSLPGDREARVWFGGNTEAFF. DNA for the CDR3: TGTGCCAGCAGTTTACCCGGGGACAGGGAGGCGCGAGTCTGGTTCGGTGGGAACACTGAAGCTTTCTTT. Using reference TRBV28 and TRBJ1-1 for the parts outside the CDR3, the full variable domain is DVKVTQSSRYLVKRTGEKVFLECVQDMDHENMFWYRQDPGLGLRLIYFSYDVKMKEKGDIPEGYSVSREKKERFSLILESASTNQTSMYLCASSLPGDREARVWFGGNTEAFFGQGTRLTVV.

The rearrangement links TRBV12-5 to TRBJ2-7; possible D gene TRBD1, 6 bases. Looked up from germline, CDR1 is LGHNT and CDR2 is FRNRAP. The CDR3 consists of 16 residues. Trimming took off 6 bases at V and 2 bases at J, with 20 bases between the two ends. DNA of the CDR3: TGTGCTAGTGGGCCCTTATCCCGGGACATAACCTACGAGCAGTACTTC. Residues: CASGPLSRDITYEQYF.

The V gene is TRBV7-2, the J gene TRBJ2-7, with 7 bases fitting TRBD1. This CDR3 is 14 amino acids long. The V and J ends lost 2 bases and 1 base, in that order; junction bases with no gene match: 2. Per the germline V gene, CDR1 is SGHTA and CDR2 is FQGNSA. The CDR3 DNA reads TGTGCCAGCAGCTTACGGGACAGATCCTACGAGCAGTACTTC. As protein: CASSLRDRSYEQYF.

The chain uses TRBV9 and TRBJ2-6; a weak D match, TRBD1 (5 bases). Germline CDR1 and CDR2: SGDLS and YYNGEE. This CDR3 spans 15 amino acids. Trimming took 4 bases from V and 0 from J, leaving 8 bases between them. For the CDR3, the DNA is TGTGCCAGCAGCACACAGGACTCTGGGGCCAACGTCCTGACTTTC. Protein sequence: CASSTQDSGANVLTF. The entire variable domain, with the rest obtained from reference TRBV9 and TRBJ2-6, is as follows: DSGVTQTPKHLITATGQRVTLRCSPRSGDLSVYWYQQSLDQGLQFLIQYYNGEERAKGNILERFSAQQFPDLHSELNLSSLELGDSALYFCASSTQDSGANVLTFGAGSRLTVL.

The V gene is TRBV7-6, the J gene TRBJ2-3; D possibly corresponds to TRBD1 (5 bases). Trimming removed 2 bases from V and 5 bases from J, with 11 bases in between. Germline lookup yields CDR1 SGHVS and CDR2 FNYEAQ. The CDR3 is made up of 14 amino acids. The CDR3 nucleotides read TGTGCCAGCAGCTTAAGGACATTGGGAGATACGCAGTATTTT. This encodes CASSLRTLGDTQYF.

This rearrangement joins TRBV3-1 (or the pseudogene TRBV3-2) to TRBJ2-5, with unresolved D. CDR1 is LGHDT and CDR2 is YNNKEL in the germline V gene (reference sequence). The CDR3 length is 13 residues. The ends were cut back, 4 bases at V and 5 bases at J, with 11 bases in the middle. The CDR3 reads CASSPPGTETQYF. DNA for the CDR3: TGTGCCAGCAGCCCCCCAGGAACGGAGACCCAGTACTTC.

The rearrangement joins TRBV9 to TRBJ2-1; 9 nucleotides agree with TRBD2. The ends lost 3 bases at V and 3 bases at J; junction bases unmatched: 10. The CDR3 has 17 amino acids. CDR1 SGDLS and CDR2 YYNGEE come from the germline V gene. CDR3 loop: CASSAVAGDGFYNEQFF. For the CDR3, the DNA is TGTGCCAGCAGCGCGGTAGCGGGAGATGGGTTCTACAATGAGCAGTTCTTC.

The CDR3 DNA follows: TGTGCCAGCAGTCCTAGCGGGAACGCCAAAAACATTCAGTACTTC. The encoded protein is CASSPSGNAKNIQYF. The rearrangement links TRBV6-1 to TRBJ2-4; 9 nucleotides match TRBD2. The V gene's germline CDR1 is MNHNS and CDR2 SASEGT. V gave up 5 bases and J gave up 1 base; unmatched junction bases: 3. This CDR3 has 15 amino acids.

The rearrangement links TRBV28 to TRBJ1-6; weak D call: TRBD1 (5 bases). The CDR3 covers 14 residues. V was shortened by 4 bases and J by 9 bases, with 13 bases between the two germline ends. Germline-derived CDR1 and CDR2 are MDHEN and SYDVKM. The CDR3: CASSSLRGGSPLHF. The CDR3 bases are TGTGCCAGCAGTTCCCTTAGGGGCGGTTCACCCCTCCACTTT.

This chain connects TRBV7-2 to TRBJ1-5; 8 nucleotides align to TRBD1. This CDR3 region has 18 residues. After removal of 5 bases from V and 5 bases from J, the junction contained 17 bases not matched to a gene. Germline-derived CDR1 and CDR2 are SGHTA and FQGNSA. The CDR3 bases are TGTGCCAGCAGCCCCAGGGGGCAGGGGGCGAGCACTCATCAGCCCCAGCATTTT. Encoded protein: CASSPRGQGASTHQPQHF.

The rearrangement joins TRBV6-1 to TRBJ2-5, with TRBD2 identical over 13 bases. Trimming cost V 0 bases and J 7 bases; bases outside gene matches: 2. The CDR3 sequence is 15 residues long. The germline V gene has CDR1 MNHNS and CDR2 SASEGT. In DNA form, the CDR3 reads TGTGCCAGCAGTGAAGCTCGGACTAGCGGGGGGACCCAGTACTTC. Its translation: CASSEARTSGGTQYF.

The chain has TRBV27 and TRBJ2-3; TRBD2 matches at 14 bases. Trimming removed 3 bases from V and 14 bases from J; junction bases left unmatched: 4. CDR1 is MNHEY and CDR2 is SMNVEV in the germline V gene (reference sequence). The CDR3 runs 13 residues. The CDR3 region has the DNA TGTGCCAGCAGTTTGACGGGACTAGCGGGAGTGTATTTT. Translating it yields CASSLTGLAGVYF.

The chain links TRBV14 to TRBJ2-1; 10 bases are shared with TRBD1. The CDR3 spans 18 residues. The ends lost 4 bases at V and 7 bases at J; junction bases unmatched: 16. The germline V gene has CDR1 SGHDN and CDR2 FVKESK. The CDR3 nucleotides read TGTGCCAGCAGCCCTACTACTGTGACAGGGGGCAGAAGGAATGAGCAGTTCTTC. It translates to CASSPTTVTGGRRNEQFF.

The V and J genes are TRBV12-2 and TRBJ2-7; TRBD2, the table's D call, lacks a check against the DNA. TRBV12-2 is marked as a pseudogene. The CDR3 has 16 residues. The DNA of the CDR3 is TGTGCAAGTCGCTTAGCGAGCGGTGCTCCCTCCTACGAGCAGTACTTC. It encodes CASRLASGAPSYEQYF.

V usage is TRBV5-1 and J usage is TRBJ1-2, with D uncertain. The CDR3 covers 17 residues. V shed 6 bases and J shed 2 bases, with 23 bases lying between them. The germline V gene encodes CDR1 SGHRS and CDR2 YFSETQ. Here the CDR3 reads CASTSEGNSVDNYGYTF. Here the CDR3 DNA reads TGCGCCAGCACCTCCGAGGGAAACTCCGTAGACAACTATGGCTACACCTTC.

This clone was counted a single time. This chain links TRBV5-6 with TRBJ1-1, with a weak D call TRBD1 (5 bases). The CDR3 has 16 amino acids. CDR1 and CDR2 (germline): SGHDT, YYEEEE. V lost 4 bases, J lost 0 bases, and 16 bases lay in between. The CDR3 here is CASSLFRAGLNTEAFF. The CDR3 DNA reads TGTGCCAGCAGCCTTTTCCGAGCGGGACTGAACACTGAAGCTTTCTTT.

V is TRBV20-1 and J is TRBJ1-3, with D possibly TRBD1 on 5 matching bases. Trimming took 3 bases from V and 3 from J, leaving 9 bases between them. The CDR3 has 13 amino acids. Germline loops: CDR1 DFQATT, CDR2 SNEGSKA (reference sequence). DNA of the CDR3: TGCAGTGCTAGTACGGGGGTTGGAAACACCATATATTTT. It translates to CSASTGVGNTIYF.

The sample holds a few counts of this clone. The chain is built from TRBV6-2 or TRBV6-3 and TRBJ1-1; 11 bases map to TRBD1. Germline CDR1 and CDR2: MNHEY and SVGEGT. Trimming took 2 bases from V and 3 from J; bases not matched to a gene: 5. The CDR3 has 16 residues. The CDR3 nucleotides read TGTGCCAGCAGTTACAAGGGACAGGGGGTCGACACTGAAGCTTTCTTT. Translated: CASSYKGQGVDTEAFF.

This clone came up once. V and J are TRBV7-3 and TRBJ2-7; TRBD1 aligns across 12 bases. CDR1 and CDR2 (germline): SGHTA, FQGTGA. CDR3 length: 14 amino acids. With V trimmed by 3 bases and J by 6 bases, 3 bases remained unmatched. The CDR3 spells CASSLGQGATEQYF. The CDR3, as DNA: TGTGCCAGCAGCTTGGGACAGGGGGCGACCGAGCAGTACTTC.